Each of the 10 T cell receptor beta chains below was sequenced from the same sample in a study of CD8 T cells in Susac syndrome. RNA totalling about 0.45 to 1 ug underwent reverse transcription with random hexamers. TCRdb reprocessed the immunoSEQ multiplex PCR reads via MiXCR and lists one record per CDR3 protein. The repertoire holds about 160,000 distinct CDR3 sequences, with about 96% as singletons. Sequencing used CD4+ T cells from PBMCs. The receptors stem from a human donor with Susac syndrome.

For the CDR3, the DNA is TGTGCCAGCAGCCAGGGCCAACTAGTACTGTACAATGAGCAGTTCTTC. The encoded protein is CASSQGQLVLYNEQFF. The chain links TRBV7-9 to TRBJ2-1; the D gene could be TRBD1 or TRBD2 (5 bases each). CDR3 size: 16 residues. Germline assignment: CDR1 SEHNR and CDR2 FQNEAQ (reference sequence). V shed 5 bases and J shed 4 bases, with 18 bases lying between them.

The V and J genes are TRBV29-1 and TRBJ2-1, with TRBD2 matching 11 bases. V lost 7 bases and J lost 6; bases outside the gene matches: 8. Germline V gives CDR1 SQVTM, CDR2 ANQGSEA. CDR3 length: 14 residues. The CDR3 region is CSAPLAGVSNEQFF. The CDR3 DNA follows: TGCAGCGCCCCACTAGCGGGGGTCTCCAATGAGCAGTTCTTC.

This chain connects TRBV9 to TRBJ2-6; no definite D call. Between the trimmed V and J ends, which lost 3 bases and 0 bases, there was a span of 7 bases. The CDR3 totals 15 residues. From germline, CDR1 is SGDLS and CDR2 YYNGEE. In DNA, the CDR3 is TGTGCCAGCAGCGAAAGATACTCTGGGGCCAACGTCCTGACTTTC. Translating gives CASSERYSGANVLTF.

The V call is TRBV28, the J call TRBJ1-4; maybe TRBD1 (5 bases). CDR3 length: 15 amino acids. Germline loops: CDR1 MDHEN, CDR2 SYDVKM. Trimming pared 4 bases from V and 4 bases from J, leaving 13 bases between. The CDR3 protein is CASSSQGGRNEKLFF. The CDR3 bases are TGTGCCAGCAGTTCGCAGGGTGGCCGTAATGAAAAACTGTTTTTT. Full variable domain (missing parts from reference TRBV28 and TRBJ1-4): DVKVTQSSRYLVKRTGEKVFLECVQDMDHENMFWYRQDPGLGLRLIYFSYDVKMKEKGDIPEGYSVSREKKERFSLILESASTNQTSMYLCASSSQGGRNEKLFFGSGTQLSVL.

This chain uses TRBV25-1 with TRBJ1-6; TRBD1 aligns across 10 bases. The CDR3 is 15 amino acids. Per germline, CDR1 MGHDK and CDR2 SYGVNS. Losses at the gene ends were 8 bases for V and 8 bases for J; bases not matched to a gene: 9. Written as DNA, the CDR3 is TGTGCCAGCGACCCCGGGACAGGGGCGTATTCACCCCTCCACTTT. This sequence encodes CASDPGTGAYSPLHF.

This clonotype was recorded only once. CDR3 nucleotide sequence: TGCAGTGCTAGAGATGTGGGGCAGCCCCAGCATTTT. This codes for CSARDVGQPQHF. The chain employs TRBV20-1 and TRBJ1-5; no firm D call. Trimming removed 0 bases from V and 7 bases from J, with 7 bases in between. The CDR3 loop spans 12 amino acids. Germline values: CDR1 DFQATT, CDR2 SNEGSKA (reference sequence).

This sequence joins TRBV28 and TRBJ2-7; 9 bases agree with TRBD1. The CDR3 consists of 14 residues. Trimming removed 6 bases from V and 6 bases from J; junction bases left unmatched: 9. Germline CDR1 is MDHEN and CDR2 is SYDVKM. The CDR3 is CASSSGTGYREQYV. The DNA for the CDR3 is TGTGCCAGCAGCTCCGGGACAGGGTACCGCGAGCAGTACGTC.

This chain joins TRBV4-3 and TRBJ2-1, with 7 bases fitting TRBD1. The germline V gene encodes CDR1 LGHNA and CDR2 YSLEER. Trimming took 1 base from V and 5 from J; bases not matched to a gene: 5. CDR3 length equals 15 residues. The CDR3 protein is CASSQAGDSHNEQFF. The CDR3 region has the DNA TGCGCCAGCAGCCAAGCTGGGGACAGCCACAATGAGCAGTTCTTC.

The chain couples TRBV11-1 to TRBJ2-5, with D possibly TRBD2 on 6 matching bases. The germline gives CDR1 SGHAT, CDR2 FQDESV (reference sequence). The CDR3 is 13 residues long. Trimming took 4 bases from V and 7 from J, leaving 13 bases between them. The CDR3: CASSSRMGGTQYF. The CDR3, as DNA: TGTGCCAGCAGCTCTCGGATGGGGGGGACCCAGTACTTC.

The chain uses TRBV5-4 and TRBJ2-3; D is undetermined. Deletions cut 0 bases from V and 6 bases from J, with 11 bases between. The CDR3 extends over 14 amino acids. The germline gives CDR1 SGHNT, CDR2 YYREEE (reference sequence). The CDR3 reads CASSLEGRVDTQYF. The CDR3 DNA reads TGTGCCAGCAGCTTGGAGGGTCGGGTCGATACGCAGTATTTT.